The 25 T cell receptor beta chains listed next were all sequenced from one sample in a study of blood T cells in healthy people across ages. A second PCR, run for roughly 7 to 11 cycles, used a sample-barcoded 5' primer plus a J-beta primer mix. A single record per CDR3 protein comes from TCRdb applying MiXCR to the 5' RACE reads. The data contain 1.5 million to 2 million distinct CDR3 sequences, more than 35% of them seen just once; the ten biggest clones take up under 30%. The sequencing sample was made of blood. These TCRs come from a human donor in good health.

V usage is TRBV9 and J usage is TRBJ1-5, with D unresolved. CDR3 size: 13 residues. Germline lookup yields CDR1 SGDLS and CDR2 YYNGEE. The V and J ends lost 0 bases and 6 bases respectively, with 7 bases between them. CDR3 loop: CASSVGSSQPQHF. The CDR3 bases are TGTGCCAGCAGCGTAGGTAGTAGTCAGCCCCAGCATTTT.

This clonotype has ten or more counts. J is TRBJ2-3 and V is TRBV27, with unresolved D. The V end lost 5 bases, the J end lost 1 base, and 13 bases lay between the germline ends. Germline CDR1 reads MNHEY; CDR2 reads SMNVEV (reference sequence). This CDR3 has 15 amino acids. CDR3 nucleotide sequence: TGTGCCAGCAGTCCTCGGACCTCAGGCACAGATACGCAGTATTTT. Its protein product is CASSPRTSGTDTQYF.

Worth noting for this clonotype: At one end, the junction sequence differs from germline, possibly due to a read error. The chain employs TRBV12-3 or TRBV12-4 and TRBJ2-3; the D gene could be TRBD1 or TRBD2 (6 bases each). The CDR3 consists of 16 residues. Here the CDR3 reads CASGFGGYHSTDTQYF. DNA for the CDR3: TGTGCCAGCGGTTTCGGGGGCTACCATAGCACAGATACGCAGTATTTT.

Notes on this clonotype: The germline gene is not matched at one end of the junction; a read error may be the cause. This chain links TRBV20-1 with TRBJ1-2, with unresolved D. Germline V gives CDR1 DFQATT, CDR2 SNEGSKA (reference sequence). The CDR3 spans 15 residues. CDR3 amino acids: CSVPLGPSNTYDYTF. The CDR3 nucleotides are TGCAGTGTTCCGCTCGGACCTTCCAATACTTATGACTACACCTTC.

The table lists this clonotype with a few counts. The chain links TRBV7-8 to TRBJ1-5; TRBD1 might be the D (5 bases). V lost 5 bases and J 8 bases, leaving 16 bases between the germline ends. Germline-derived CDR1 and CDR2 are SGHVS and FQNEAQ. The CDR3 has 14 residues. CDR3 region: CASSLRGVWEPQHF. Written as DNA, the CDR3 is TGTGCCAGCAGCCTAAGAGGGGTTTGGGAGCCCCAGCATTTT. The full variable domain, its missing parts supplied by reference TRBV7-8 and TRBJ1-5, is GAGVSQSPRYKVAKRGQDVALRCDPISGHVSLFWYQQALGQGPEFLTYFQNEAQLDKSGLPSDRFFAERPEGSVSTLKIQRTQQEDSAVYLCASSLRGVWEPQHFGDGTRLSIL.

The chain couples TRBV7-2 to TRBJ2-5, with D possibly matching TRBD2 (6 bases). The end of the DNA aligns better with TRBJ2-7, so the J call may be wrong. The germline V gene has CDR1 SGHTA and CDR2 FQGNSA. The CDR3 is 14 amino acids. The CDR3, as DNA: TGTGCCAGCAGCCCCCGGTGGGGGGATCGCGAGCAGTACTTC. Translating it yields CASSPRWGDREQYF.

This clonotype was seen a few times. V gene TRBV5-1 combines with J gene TRBJ2-6; 9 nucleotides align to TRBD2. CDR3 length equals 16 residues. J gave up 4 bases and V 1 base, and 3 bases lay outside the gene matches. CDR1 and CDR2 (germline): SGHRS, YFSETQ. This CDR3 is CASSLILAGGANVLTF. CDR3 sequence (DNA): TGCGCCAGCAGCTTGATCCTAGCGGGGGGGGCCAACGTCCTGACTTTC.

The rearrangement uses TRBV7-8 and TRBJ2-3, with D hard to call. Trimming left V 6 bases short and J 2 bases short, with 12 bases between. The CDR3 contains 14 residues. Germline V gene data show CDR1 as SGHVS and CDR2 as FQNEAQ. The DNA for the CDR3 is TGTGCCAGCAGTAGGGTGGTTACCACAGATACGCAGTATTTT. It is translated as CASSRVVTTDTQYF.

This clonotype has a handful of counts. One end of the junction fails to match germline, which may point to a read error. The V and J genes are TRBV11-1 and TRBJ2-3; D gene ambiguous. This CDR3 has 11 residues. Germline CDR1 reads SGHAT; CDR2 reads FQDESV (reference sequence). CDR3 sequence reads: CASRRTDMQYF. CDR3 DNA sequence: TGTGCCAGCAGGCGCACAGATATGCAGTATTTT.

This chain connects TRBV4-3 to TRBJ1-4, with 7 bases identical to TRBD1. The ends lost 4 bases at V and 7 bases at J; junction bases unmatched: 15. The CDR3 covers 17 residues. The germline V gene has CDR1 LGHNA and CDR2 YSLEER. This CDR3 reads CASSRVITGVRSEKLFF. CDR3 nucleotide sequence: TGCGCCAGCAGCCGCGTAATCACAGGGGTTCGTAGTGAAAAACTGTTTTTT.

The rearrangement uses TRBV4-3 and TRBJ2-2, with D possibly being TRBD1 or TRBD2 (5 bases each). Germline loops: CDR1 LGHNA, CDR2 YSLEER. This CDR3 has 17 residues. The ends were cut back, 1 base at V and 3 bases at J, with 15 bases in the middle. The CDR3 loop is CASSQAPLGADTGELFF. CDR3 in DNA: TGCGCCAGCAGCCAAGCCCCCCTCGGGGCCGACACCGGGGAGCTGTTTTTT.

In the case of this clonotype: Germline and junction disagree at one end, which may indicate a read error. This chain connects TRBV10-3 to TRBJ1-2; weak D call: TRBD1 (6 bases). Germline values: CDR1 ENHRY, CDR2 SYGVKD. The CDR3 is 15 amino acids. For the CDR3, the DNA is TGTGCCATCAGTGAGTCGAGACGGGGACACTATGGCTACGCCTTC. It yields the protein CAISESRRGHYGYAF.

The chain carries TRBV4-1 and TRBJ1-5; D uncertain. Germline V gene sequence: CDR1 MGHRA, CDR2 YSYEKL. V lost 0 bases and J 0 bases, leaving 15 bases between the germline ends. The CDR3 has 18 residues. CDR3 loop: CASSQDGSAGYSNQPQHF. The DNA of the CDR3 is TGCGCCAGCAGCCAAGATGGGTCTGCTGGTTATAGCAATCAGCCCCAGCATTTT.

The rearrangement joins TRBV4-1 to TRBJ2-7, with D possibly matching TRBD2 (5 bases). Germline assignment: CDR1 MGHRA and CDR2 YSYEKL. V lost 4 bases and J lost 4, with 17 bases in between. The length of the CDR3 is 15 residues. CDR3 coding DNA: TGCGCCAGCAGCCGGGAGTACGCAAAATTGTACGAGCAGTACTTC. As protein: CASSREYAKLYEQYF.

The chain employs TRBV29-1 and TRBJ2-5, with 8 positions matching TRBD1. The CDR3 sequence is 12 residues long. Germline V gives CDR1 SQVTM, CDR2 ANQGSEA. V shed 6 bases and J 14 bases; nucleotides not matched to a gene: 14. CDR3 sequence reads: CSVQDRGNEHYF. The CDR3 bases are TGCAGCGTCCAAGACAGGGGCAACGAGCACTACTTC.

The chain uses TRBV5-5 and TRBJ1-5; D unresolved. Looked up from germline, CDR1 is SGHKS and CDR2 is YYEKEE (reference sequence). V shed 1 base and J shed 3 bases, with 11 bases lying between them. This CDR3 is built from 15 residues. CDR3 region: CASSLWLQPNQPQHF. CDR3 bases: TGTGCCAGCAGCTTGTGGCTACAGCCCAATCAGCCCCAGCATTTT.

The chain combines TRBV5-1 with TRBJ2-4, with D maybe TRBD2 (5 bases). This CDR3 is 14 amino acids long. The germline V gene encodes CDR1 SGHRS and CDR2 YFSETQ. V lost 2 bases and J lost 5, with 11 bases in between. The CDR3 nucleotides read TGCGCCAGCAGCTTCCAAGGTAGCGAAAACATTCAGTACTTC. Translating it yields CASSFQGSENIQYF.

The rearrangement links TRBV3-1 to TRBJ2-1; the match to TRBD2 covers 13 bases. The CDR3 contains 19 residues. The V gene's germline CDR1 is LGHDT and CDR2 YNNKEL (reference sequence). J lost 5 bases, V lost 0 bases, and 10 bases had no gene match. CDR3 residues: CASSQDGGLAGQVHNEQFF. The CDR3 coding sequence is TGTGCCAGCAGCCAAGATGGGGGACTAGCGGGGCAGGTACACAATGAGCAGTTCTTC.

The chain recombines TRBV24-1 with TRBJ2-2; D is undetermined. Germline CDR1 reads KGHDR; CDR2 reads SFDVKD. CDR3 length equals 14 residues. Trimming took off 5 bases at V and 4 bases at J, with 10 bases between the two ends. In nucleotides, the CDR3 is TGTGCCACCAGTGTCTCGGAAGGCACCGGGGAGCTGTTTTTT. Translating it yields CATSVSEGTGELFF.

Concerning this clonotype itself: One end of the junction does not line up with germline, which may come from a read error. The CDR3 nucleotides are TGTACCAGTAGTCCAAACCGGGACAGGGGCCGGTTCTTC. It encodes CTSSPNRDRGRFF. The chain joins TRBV19 to TRBJ2-1; 10 positions agree with TRBD1. Germline values: CDR1 LNHDA, CDR2 SQIVND (reference sequence). The CDR3 is made up of 13 amino acids.

The chain has TRBV4-1 and TRBJ1-2; D is unresolved. V was pared by 1 base and J by 5 bases, with 11 bases between. Germline-derived CDR1 and CDR2 are MGHRA and YSYEKL. This CDR3 spans 14 amino acids. CDR3 residues: CASSQGTRPYGYTF. The CDR3 DNA reads as TGCGCCAGCAGCCAAGGTACGCGGCCTTATGGCTACACCTTC.

A word on this clonotype: Its ends do not fully match the called genes, so a read error is possible. The chain carries TRBV15 and TRBJ1-1, with D possibly TRBD1 on 5 matching bases. Germline CDR1 and CDR2: LNHNV and YYDKDF (reference sequence). The CDR3 contains 14 residues. The DNA for the CDR3 is TGTGCCGCCAGCAGACCAACGGGACTTACTGAAGCTTTCTTT. It specifies CAASRPTGLTEAFF. Filled out from reference TRBV15 and TRBJ1-1, the complete variable domain reads DAMVIQNPRYQVTQFGKPVTLSCSQTLNHNVMYWYQQKSSQAPKLLFHYYDKDFNNEADTPDNFQSRRPNTSFCFLDIRSPGLGDTAMYLCAASRPTGLTEAFFGQGTRLTVV.

V usage is TRBV6-1 and J usage is TRBJ2-7; 9 nucleotides match TRBD2. Germline V gene sequence: CDR1 MNHNS, CDR2 SASEGT. Trimming at V came to 2 bases and at J to 4 bases, leaving 6 bases not matched to a gene. This CDR3 contains 15 residues. Here the CDR3 reads CASSEPGGGGYEQYF. CDR3 DNA: TGTGCCAGCAGTGAACCGGGCGGGGGGGGTTACGAGCAGTACTTC.

This chain uses TRBV11-2 with TRBJ2-3; D may correspond to TRBD1 or TRBD2 (6 bases each). There are 17 residues in the CDR3. The germline V and J ends were trimmed by 3 bases and 0 bases, with 16 bases remaining between them. Germline CDR1 SGHAT, CDR2 FQNNGV. The CDR3 DNA is TGTGCCAGCAGCTTTTTTAGGGGGAGCGGGAGCACAGATACGCAGTATTTT. Translated, it gives CASSFFRGSGSTDTQYF.

V and J are TRBV28 and TRBJ1-2, with D maybe TRBD1 (5 bases). This CDR3 is built from 12 residues. Germline CDR1 and CDR2: MDHEN and SYDVKM. Trimming pared 6 bases from V and 6 bases from J, leaving 11 bases between. DNA for the CDR3: TGTGCCAGCAGCTCCTCGGGACATGGCTACACCTTC. It encodes CASSSSGHGYTF.